This T cell receptor (beta chain) was observed in a study of blood T cell repertoires in COVID-19. Study-level information: There were acute and convalescent COVID-19 samples, and they came from the United States, Italy and Spain. T cells, B-cell-depleted T cells, or PBMCs provided the cDNA or gDNA that served as material.

This CDR3 has 15 amino acids. Trimming took off 1 base at V and 0 bases at J, with 10 bases between the two ends. The germline V gene has CDR1 SGHDN and CDR2 FVKESK. As handled by the study authors: Nucleated cell number was recorded as an estimate derived from reference gene primer amplification. Data came from immunoSEQ multiplex PCR; TCRdb stores just in-frame clones and leaves some out. The D gene and trimming were derived from the DNA, and the V and J assignments and clone size from that table. The sample includes about 280,000 clones, about 89% of them seen just once. In this sample, this clone turned up once.

The chain uses TRBV14 and TRBJ2-7; no firm D call. This receptor was obtained from a man aged 40-49 years with active or convalescent COVID-19. Sequencing was carried out using peripheral blood. The CDR3 sequence: CASSQVRVLSYEQYF. DNA of the CDR3: TGTGCCAGCAGCCAAGTCCGGGTCCTCTCCTACGAGCAGTACTTC.